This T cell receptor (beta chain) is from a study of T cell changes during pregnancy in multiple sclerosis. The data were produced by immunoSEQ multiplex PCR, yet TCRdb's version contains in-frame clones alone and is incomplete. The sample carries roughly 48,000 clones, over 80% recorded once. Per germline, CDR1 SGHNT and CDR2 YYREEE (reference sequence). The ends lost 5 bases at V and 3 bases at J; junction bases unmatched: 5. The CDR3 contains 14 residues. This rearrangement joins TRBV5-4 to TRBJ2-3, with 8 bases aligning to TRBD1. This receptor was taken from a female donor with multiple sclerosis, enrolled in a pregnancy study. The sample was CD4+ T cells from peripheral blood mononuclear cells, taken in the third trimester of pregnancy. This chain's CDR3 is CASRYDRGTDTQYF. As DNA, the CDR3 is TGTGCCAGCAGGTACGACAGGGGAACAGATACGCAGTATTTT. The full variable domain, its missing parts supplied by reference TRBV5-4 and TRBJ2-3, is ETGVTQSPTHLIKTRGQQVTLRCSSQSGHNTVSWYQQALGQGPQFIFQYYREEENGRGNFPPRFSGLQFPNYSSELNVNALELDDSALYLCASRYDRGTDTQYFGPGTRLTVL.